The clone carrying this T cell receptor (beta chain) was seen more than once but under ten times. The antigen remains unidentified. Via MiXCR, TCRdb re-called the RT-PCR reads, giving one row per CDR3 protein. The sample comprises about 190,000 distinct CDR3 sequences, around 15% of which are singletons, and 26% rests with the top ten. These data are taken from a study of response to subunit inactivated influenza vaccine. The study's findings and limits: Seasonal influenza vaccination, on each occasion, was suggested by the authors to recruit few new T cells.

Source: CD8+ T cells sorted from PBMCs, taken about 5 days after vaccination. The receptor was derived from a man aged 50-60 years who received an inactivated influenza vaccine.

In nucleotides, the CDR3 is TGTGCCAGTAGTATCCAGAGGAGCTCCTACAATGAGCAGTTCTTC. It codes for CASSIQRSSYNEQFF. The chain links TRBV19 to TRBJ2-1; D is uncertain. V lost 3 bases and J lost 0, with 9 bases in between. The CDR3 runs to 15 residues. Germline V CDR1 and CDR2: LNHDA, SQIVND (reference sequence).